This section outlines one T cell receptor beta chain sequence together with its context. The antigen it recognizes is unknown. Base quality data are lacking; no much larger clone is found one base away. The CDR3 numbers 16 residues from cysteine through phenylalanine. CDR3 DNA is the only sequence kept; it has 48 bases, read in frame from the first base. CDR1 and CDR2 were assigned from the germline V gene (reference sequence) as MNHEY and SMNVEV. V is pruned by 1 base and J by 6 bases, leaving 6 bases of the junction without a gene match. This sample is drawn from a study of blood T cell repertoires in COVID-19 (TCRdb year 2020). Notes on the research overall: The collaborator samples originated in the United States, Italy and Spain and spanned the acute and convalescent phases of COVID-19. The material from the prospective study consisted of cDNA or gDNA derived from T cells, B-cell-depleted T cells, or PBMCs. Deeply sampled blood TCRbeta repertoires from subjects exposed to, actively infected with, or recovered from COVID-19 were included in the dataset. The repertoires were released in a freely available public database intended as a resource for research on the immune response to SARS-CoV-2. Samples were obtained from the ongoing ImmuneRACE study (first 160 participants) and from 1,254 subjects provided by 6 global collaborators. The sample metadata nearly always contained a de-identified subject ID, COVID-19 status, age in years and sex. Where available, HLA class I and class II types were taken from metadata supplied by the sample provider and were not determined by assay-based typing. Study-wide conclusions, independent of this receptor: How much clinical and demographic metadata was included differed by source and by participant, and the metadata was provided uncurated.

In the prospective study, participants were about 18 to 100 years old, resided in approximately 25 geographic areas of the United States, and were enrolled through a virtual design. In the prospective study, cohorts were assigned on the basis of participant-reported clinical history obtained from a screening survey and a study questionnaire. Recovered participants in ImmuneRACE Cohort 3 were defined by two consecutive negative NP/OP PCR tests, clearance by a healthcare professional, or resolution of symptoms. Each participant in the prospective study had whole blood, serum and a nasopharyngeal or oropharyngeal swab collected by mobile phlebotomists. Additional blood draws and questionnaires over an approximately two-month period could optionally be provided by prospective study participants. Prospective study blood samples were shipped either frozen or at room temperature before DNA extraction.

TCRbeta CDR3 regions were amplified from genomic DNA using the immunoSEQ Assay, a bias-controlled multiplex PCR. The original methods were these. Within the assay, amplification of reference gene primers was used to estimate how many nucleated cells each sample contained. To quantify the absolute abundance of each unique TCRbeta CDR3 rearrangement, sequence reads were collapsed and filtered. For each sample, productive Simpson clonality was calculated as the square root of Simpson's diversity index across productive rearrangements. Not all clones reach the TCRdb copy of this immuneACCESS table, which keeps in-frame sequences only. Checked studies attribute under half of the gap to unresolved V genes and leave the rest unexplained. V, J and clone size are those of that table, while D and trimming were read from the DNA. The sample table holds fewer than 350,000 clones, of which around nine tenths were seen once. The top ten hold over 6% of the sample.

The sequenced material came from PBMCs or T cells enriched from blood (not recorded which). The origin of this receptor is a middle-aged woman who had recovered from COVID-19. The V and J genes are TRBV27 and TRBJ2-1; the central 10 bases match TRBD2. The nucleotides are TGTGCCAGCAGTTTATTAGGGACTAGCGTTGTCAATGAGCAGTTCTTC. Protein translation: CASSLLGTSVVNEQFF.